These 22 T cell receptor beta chains share one sample of origin, sequenced in a study of human T cells and chemical hapten exposure. TCRdb redid the calling of the 5' RACE reads with MiXCR, one entry per CDR3 protein. The sample shows about 81,000 distinct CDR3 sequences, under 10% of them seen only once. Sequencing started from total RNA isolated from unfractionated whole blood. The receptors originated from a male donor in good health.

The J gene is TRBJ2-1, the V gene TRBV14; D might be TRBD1 or TRBD2, each matching 6 bases. CDR3 length equals 17 residues. Trimming shortened V by 4 bases and J by 12 bases, and 28 bases separated the two germline ends. Germline CDR1 reads SGHDN; CDR2 reads FVKESK. The CDR3 loop is CASSLVPSWGRDGRQFF. CDR3 coding DNA: TGTGCCAGCAGCCTAGTCCCCTCTTGGGGGCGGGACGGGAGGCAGTTCTTC.

This clonotype was seen at least ten times. This chain links TRBV12-3 or TRBV12-4 with TRBJ2-7, with 9 positions matching TRBD1. Germline trimming cut 0 bases from V and 5 bases from J; bases unmatched to any gene: 8. The CDR3 totals 16 residues. The chain's CDR3 is CASSLATGGNKDEQYF. The CDR3 region has the DNA TGTGCCAGCAGTTTAGCGACAGGGGGGAATAAAGACGAGCAGTACTTC.

This clonotype showed up just a few times. The rearrangement links TRBV12-5 to TRBJ1-2; 8 bases are shared with TRBD1. V shed 3 bases, J shed 7 bases, and the junction held 7 bases outside the gene matches. This CDR3 is built from 14 residues. Per the germline V gene, CDR1 is LGHNT and CDR2 is FRNRAP. The CDR3 sequence is CASGFAGGASGYTF. DNA for the CDR3: TGTGCTAGTGGTTTTGCAGGGGGCGCGAGTGGCTACACCTTC. Based on the CDR3 plus reference TRBV12-5 and TRBJ1-2, the full variable domain is DARVTQTPRHKVTEMGQEVTMRCQPILGHNTVFWYRQTMMQGLELLAYFRNRAPLDDSGMPKDRFSAEMPDATLATLKIQPSEPRDSAVYFCASGFAGGASGYTFGSGTRLTVV.

This clonotype was seen more than once but under ten times. The chain couples TRBV12-3 or TRBV12-4 to TRBJ1-4; a weak D match, TRBD1 (5 bases). V lost 6 bases to trimming and J lost 8 bases, with 13 bases between them. The CDR3 has 13 residues. The CDR3 loop is CASRRGTVEKLFF. As DNA, the CDR3 is TGTGCCAGCAGACGCGGGACGGTCGAAAAACTGTTTTTT.

This clonotype occurred a few times. V and J are TRBV12-3 or TRBV12-4 and TRBJ1-4; no clear D gene. The V end was cut by 5 bases, the J end by 5 bases, with 3 bases between. There are 11 residues in the CDR3. The CDR3 DNA reads TGTGCCAGCAGTCCCAATGAAAAACTGTTTTTT. This codes for CASSPNEKLFF.

This clonotype was found a few times. V and J are TRBV5-1 and TRBJ2-1; 9 nucleotides agree with TRBD2. The CDR3 covers 16 residues. The trim removed 4 bases at V and 5 bases at J, leaving 10 bases unmatched. Germline CDR1 reads SGHRS; CDR2 reads YFSETQ. The CDR3 spells CASSRDGLAGDNEQFF. The DNA for the CDR3 is TGCGCCAGCAGCCGAGACGGGTTAGCGGGAGACAATGAGCAGTTCTTC.

This clonotype was picked up many times. The chain links TRBV7-9 to TRBJ2-7; TRBD1 matches at 8 bases. V gave up 5 bases and J gave up 4 bases; unmatched junction bases: 10. The CDR3 runs 15 residues. Germline V gene data show CDR1 as SEHNR and CDR2 as FQNEAQ (reference sequence). The CDR3 nucleotides are TGTGCCAGCAGCCCTCAGACAGGGGCATCGTACGAGCAGTACTTC. Translation: CASSPQTGASYEQYF. Looking up the rest from reference TRBV7-9 and TRBJ2-7 gives the full variable domain: DTGVSQNPRHKITKRGQNVTFRCDPISEHNRLYWYRQTLGQGPEFLTYFQNEAQLEKSRLLSDRFSAERPKGSFSTLEIQRTEQGDSAMYLCASSPQTGASYEQYFGPGTRLTVT.

This clonotype was found many times. The chain carries TRBV6-1 and TRBJ2-7, with D perhaps TRBD1 (6 bases). Deletions cut 4 bases from V and 3 bases from J, with 13 bases between. The CDR3 runs 14 residues. The germline CDR1 and CDR2 sequences are MNHNS and SASEGT. The CDR3 reads CASSVSRGNYEQYF. In nucleotides, the CDR3 is TGTGCCAGCAGTGTTTCCAGGGGAAACTACGAGCAGTACTTC.

This clonotype was detected a few times. The rearrangement uses TRBV6-2 or TRBV6-3 and TRBJ1-1; D not certain. Deletions cut 2 bases from V and 1 base from J, with 5 bases between. This CDR3 comprises 13 residues. Germline V CDR1 and CDR2: MNHEY, SVGEGT. The CDR3 DNA reads as TGTGCCAGCAGTTACCGGTGGAACACTGAAGCTTTCTTT. It specifies CASSYRWNTEAFF.

A few counts support this clonotype. The chain employs TRBV6-2 or TRBV6-3 and TRBJ1-1; possibly TRBD1 for D (5 bases). Looked up from germline, CDR1 is MNHEY and CDR2 is SVGEGT. This CDR3 spans 14 amino acids. The germline V and J ends were trimmed by 0 bases and 5 bases, with 10 bases remaining between them. The CDR3 DNA is TGTGCCAGCAGTTACTCGAACCGGGGGACTGAAGCTTTCTTT. Its protein is CASSYSNRGTEAFF.

At least ten counts were recorded for this clonotype. The V gene is TRBV7-9, the J gene TRBJ2-7; D assignment may be TRBD1 or TRBD2 (5 bases each). Germline assignment: CDR1 SEHNR and CDR2 FQNEAQ (reference sequence). The CDR3 length is 13 residues. Trimming left V 0 bases short and J 4 bases short, with 7 bases between. The CDR3: CASSLAGEYEQYF. The CDR3 DNA is TGTGCCAGCAGCTTAGCAGGGGAGTACGAGCAGTACTTC. Based on the CDR3 plus reference TRBV7-9 and TRBJ2-7, the full variable domain is DTGVSQNPRHKITKRGQNVTFRCDPISEHNRLYWYRQTLGQGPEFLTYFQNEAQLEKSRLLSDRFSAERPKGSFSTLEIQRTEQGDSAMYLCASSLAGEYEQYFGPGTRLTVT.

The chain couples TRBV7-9 to TRBJ2-6; 10 nucleotides agree with TRBD1. CDR1 and CDR2 (germline): SEHNR, FQNEAQ (reference sequence). The CDR3 totals 17 residues. The V gene end was trimmed by 8 bases and the J gene end by 4 bases; junction bases not matched to a gene: 11. CDR3 DNA sequence: TGTGCCAGCCGCCCCGGGACAGGGGCCTTGGGGGCCAACGTCCTGACTTTC. Amino acids: CASRPGTGALGANVLTF.

This clonotype was seen only a few times. The chain carries TRBV10-1 and TRBJ2-1; weak D call: TRBD2 (6 bases). The CDR3 runs 15 residues. V was shortened by 3 bases and J by 8 bases, with 17 bases between the two germline ends. CDR1 is WNHNN and CDR2 is SYGVQD in the germline V gene (reference sequence). CDR3 in amino acids: CASSEGLASLDEQFF. CDR3 nucleotides: TGCGCCAGCAGTGAAGGGCTAGCGAGTCTGGATGAGCAGTTCTTC.

V is TRBV20-1 and J is TRBJ2-7; 7 nucleotides line up with TRBD1. V gave up 3 bases and J gave up 3 bases; unmatched junction bases: 8. The CDR3 runs to 14 residues. The germline V gene encodes CDR1 DFQATT and CDR2 SNEGSKA (reference sequence). The CDR3 DNA reads TGCAGTGCTAGTTCCGGGACAGAGTACTACGAGCAGTACTTC. It is translated as CSASSGTEYYEQYF.

This clonotype was seen more than once but under ten times. The J gene is TRBJ2-3, the V gene TRBV5-4, with 13 nucleotides matching TRBD2. This CDR3 has 19 amino acids. The trim removed 4 bases at V and 8 bases at J, leaving 19 bases unmatched. Germline values: CDR1 SGHNT, CDR2 YYREEE (reference sequence). CDR3 loop: CASSQGLAGISRMGGTQYF. In DNA, the CDR3 is TGTGCCAGCAGCCAGGGACTAGCGGGAATAAGCCGGATGGGAGGTACGCAGTATTTT.

This clonotype was detected many times. This sequence joins TRBV5-1 and TRBJ2-5; possible D gene TRBD2, 6 bases. V lost 1 base to trimming and J lost 1 base, with 8 bases between them. Germline CDR1 and CDR2: SGHRS and YFSETQ. CDR3 length: 14 amino acids. The CDR3: CASSLQGLQETQYF. The CDR3 DNA sequence: TGCGCCAGCAGCTTGCAGGGACTCCAAGAGACCCAGTACTTC.

This chain connects TRBV5-1 to TRBJ2-3; 9 bases match TRBD1. The length of the CDR3 is 15 residues. Germline trimming cut 4 bases from V and 4 bases from J; bases unmatched to any gene: 7. Per the germline V gene, CDR1 is SGHRS and CDR2 is YFSETQ. CDR3 nucleotide sequence: TGCGCCAGCAGCCACAGGGGGCAGAGGGCAGATACGCAGTATTTT. Its protein is CASSHRGQRADTQYF.

This clonotype has just a few counts. The J gene is TRBJ2-2, the V gene TRBV7-9; D gene uncertain. Germline assignment: CDR1 SEHNR and CDR2 FQNEAQ (reference sequence). V was shortened by 2 bases and J by 1 base, with 17 bases between the two germline ends. The length of the CDR3 is 18 residues. The DNA of the CDR3 is TGTGCCAGCAGCTTACCACGAGACGGCTCCCAGAACACCGGGGAGCTGTTTTTT. Its protein product is CASSLPRDGSQNTGELFF.

In its sample, this clonotype was seen a few times. The chain combines TRBV2 with TRBJ1-2, with D unclear. CDR3 length equals 15 residues. Trimming shortened V by 3 bases and J by 4 bases, and 15 bases separated the two germline ends. Germline-derived CDR1 and CDR2 are SNHLY and FYNNEI. CDR3 coding DNA: TGTGCCAGCAGTGATTCCGGCCCGGCGGGCTATGGCTACACCTTC. Its protein product is CASSDSGPAGYGYTF.

The V call is TRBV7-2, the J call TRBJ2-3, with 8 bases that match TRBD1. The CDR3 totals 13 residues. Germline V CDR1 and CDR2: SGHTA, FQGNSA. The V gene end was trimmed by 1 base and the J gene end by 8 bases; junction bases not matched to a gene: 2. CDR3 DNA sequence: TGTGCCAGCAGCTTAGAACAGGGGGGTACGCAGTATTTT. Its protein product is CASSLEQGGTQYF.

This clonotype appeared many times. The CDR3 nucleotides are TGTGCCAGCAGCTCTGGGGACAGGACCTACGAGCAGTACTTC. This sequence encodes CASSSGDRTYEQYF. This chain joins TRBV7-8 and TRBJ2-7; 8 bases map to TRBD1. This CDR3 is built from 14 residues. In germline, CDR1 is SGHVS, CDR2 FQNEAQ. J was trimmed by 2 bases and V by 4 bases; bases with no gene match: 4.

This clonotype has a count of ten or more. CDR3 residues: CASSLVQGSTDTQYF. In nucleotides, the CDR3 is TGCGCCAGCAGCTTGGTACAGGGCAGCACAGATACGCAGTATTTT. The chain combines TRBV5-1 with TRBJ2-3; TRBD1 might be the D (6 bases). The CDR3 spans 15 residues. Germline lookup yields CDR1 SGHRS and CDR2 YFSETQ. Trimming removed 0 bases from V and 0 bases from J, with 8 bases in between.